The rows below give T cell receptor beta chains drawn from one sample of a study of post-analysis software for immune sequencing data. TCRdb processed the PCR reads anew with MiXCR; each CDR3 protein has one entry. The data show 150,000 to 200,000 distinct CDR3 sequences, around 34% seen once. Sequencing used blood, obtained after autologous hematopoietic stem cell transplantation. All receptors come from a girl aged 5-17 years with multiple sclerosis. CDR3s include the opening cysteine and the closing phenylalanine or tryptophan. D genes are given only for firm matches. Size is omitted from some rows. Given values are once, few, many or a class for expanded clones.

d_call j_call v_call clone_size cdr3_nt cdr3_aa
TRBD1 TRBJ2-7 TRBV7-8 NA TGTGCCAGCAGCCAGCTAAGGGACAGGGGAGGCGAGCAGTACTTC CASSQLRDRGGEQYF
NA TRBJ2-1 TRBV4-2 few TGTGCCAGCAGCCAAGGTATCGGCGGGGACAGCTCCTACAATGAGCAGTTCTTC CASSQGIGGDSSYNEQFF
TRBD1 TRBJ1-2 TRBV7-2 many TGTGCCAGCACCGTGGGGACAGCCGGCTACACCTTC CASTVGTAGYTF
TRBD1 TRBJ1-2 TRBV3-1 NA TGTGCCAGCAGCCGGGGACAGGGGACTCGGGGCTACACCTTC CASSRGQGTRGYTF
NA TRBJ1-1 TRBV5-1 NA TGCGCCAGCAGCTTGTTCAACACGAAGAACACTGAAGCTTTCTTT CASSLFNTKNTEAFF
NA TRBJ2-3 TRBV18 once TGTGCCAGCTCACCCTGGGGATACACAGATACGCAGTATTTT CASSPWGYTDTQYF
NA TRBJ2-1 TRBV20-1 many TGCAGCGGAATATCGACTAGCAATGAGCAGTTCTTC CSGISTSNEQFF
NA TRBJ1-2 TRBV6-2/TRBV6-3 few TGTGCCAGCAGCCACAGGGCCTACGGGATGGCCTACACCTTC CASSHRAYGMAYTF
TRBD1 TRBJ2-7 TRBV5-1 few TGCGCCAGCAGCCCAGGGACAGGGGGCCCCTACGAGCAGTACTTC CASSPGTGGPYEQYF
NA TRBJ2-7 TRBV7-9 many TGTGCCAGCAGCTTAGGGTTGGTACCCTACGAGCAGTACTTC CASSLGLVPYEQYF
TRBD1 TRBJ2-3 TRBV10-2 NA TGCGCCAGCCGACAGGGTTACACAGATACGCAGTATTTT CASRQGYTDTQYF
NA TRBJ2-7 TRBV14 few TGTGCCAGCAGCCAGCAAACCGGGCTACCCTACGAGCAGTACTTC CASSQQTGLPYEQYF
NA TRBJ2-3 TRBV7-9 NA TGTGCCAGCAGCTTAATGGGCGGAACTAGCACAGATACGCAGTATTTT CASSLMGGTSTDTQYF
NA TRBJ2-6 TRBV28 NA TGTGCCAGCAGTGGGTACCCGGGCCTCATGGCTGGGGCCAACGTCCTGACTTTC CASSGYPGLMAGANVLTF
NA TRBJ1-2 TRBV6-5 many TGTGCCAGCAGCCGCCTTACAGCCGACTATGGCTACACCTTC CASSRLTADYGYTF
NA TRBJ2-4 TRBV29-1 many TGCAGCGTTGAACAGGGGGCCAAAAACATTCAGTACTTC CSVEQGAKNIQYF
NA TRBJ2-7 TRBV28 few TGTGCCAGCAGTGAACAGACCTACGTGCAGTACTTC CASSEQTYVQYF
NA TRBJ1-1 TRBV29-1 NA TGCGGCGTGAGGAACACTGAAGCTTTCTTT CGVRNTEAFF
TRBD1 TRBJ1-1 TRBV25-1 few TGTGCCAGTTCCGGGACAGGGGTTCTTGAAGCTTTCTTT CASSGTGVLEAFF
TRBD2 TRBJ2-3 TRBV27 NA TGTGCCATCCTTCGGCGGCTAGCGGGTAGAAATACGCAGTATTTT CAILRRLAGRNTQYF
TRBD1 TRBJ1-5 TRBV2 many TGTGCCAGCAGTGATTTGGCAGGGGGTCAGCCCCAGCATTTT CASSDLAGGQPQHF
TRBD2 TRBJ2-3 TRBV2 NA TGTGCCAGCAGTGAAGAGTTAGGACTAGCGGGAACCGACACAGATACGCAGTATTTT CASSEELGLAGTDTDTQYF
TRBD2 TRBJ2-3 TRBV13 NA TGTGCCAGCAGCTTATTCTTAGCGGGAGTAGGGACAGATACGCAGTATTTT CASSLFLAGVGTDTQYF
TRBD1 TRBJ1-4 TRBV3-1 few TGTGCCAGCAGCCCCCGGGACAGGGCCGAAAAACTGTTTTTT CASSPRDRAEKLFF
TRBD2 TRBJ2-1 TRBV29-1 NA TGCAGCGTCACCATGCCGCGGGGGGGCACCAATGAGCAGTTCTTC CSVTMPRGGTNEQFF
NA TRBJ1-2 TRBV29-1 few TGCAGCGTTGAAGATTTGGGGGGATCTGGCTACACCTTC CSVEDLGGSGYTF
NA TRBJ2-3 TRBV10-3 many TGTGCCATCAGTGAGTCGTTAGCTGGGACCACAGATACGCAGTATTTT CAISESLAGTTDTQYF
TRBD2 TRBJ2-1 TRBV29-1 few TGCAGCGTTGAAGATCCCCCGTGGCGGGGGGGAAATAACAATGAGCAGTTCTTC CSVEDPPWRGGNNNEQFF
TRBD2 TRBJ2-7 TRBV4-2 many TGTGCCAGCAGCCAAGCGGGGGGACTAGTCACCTACGAGCAGTACTTC CASSQAGGLVTYEQYF
NA TRBJ2-7 TRBV7-2 NA TGTGCCAGCAGCTTAGCGCGGAGGGGCGCCTACGAGCAGTACTTC CASSLARRGAYEQYF
TRBD2 TRBJ2-1 TRBV20-1 NA TGCAGTGCTAGTCACCACAAAACTAGCGGGTCCGGGAATGAGCAGTTCTTC CSASHHKTSGSGNEQFF
NA TRBJ2-1 TRBV7-3 many TGTGCCAGCAGCTTGAATCCCCTAGGTGCTGAGCAGTTCTTC CASSLNPLGAEQFF
NA TRBJ1-2 TRBV6-5 NA TGTGCCAGCAGTTACGACCCCGGGGGCAGGACGGACTATGGCTACACCTTC CASSYDPGGRTDYGYTF
TRBD2 TRBJ2-3 TRBV28 NA TGTGCCAGCAGTCCCCAAACGGGACTAGCGGGGGTATTGGGGACGCAGTATTTT CASSPQTGLAGVLGTQYF
TRBD1 TRBJ2-7 TRBV25-1 NA TGTGCCGGCAGTCGGGAGACAGGGGCCTACGAGCAGTACTTC CAGSRETGAYEQYF
NA TRBJ1-5 TRBV27 NA TGTGCCAGCAGTGCACATACAGGGATCCAGCCCCAGCATTTT CASSAHTGIQPQHF
NA TRBJ1-1 TRBV20-1 NA TGCAGTGGCCCACCCGAAACTGAAGCTTTCTTT CSGPPETEAFF
NA TRBJ2-7 TRBV11-2 NA TGTGCCAGCAGCTTGAGGCCTAGCGTCTCCTACGAGCAGTACTTC CASSLRPSVSYEQYF
NA TRBJ1-2 TRBV7-2 few TGTGCCAGCAGCTTAACCACAGGGTTAGGGGGCTACACCTTC CASSLTTGLGGYTF
NA TRBJ1-2 TRBV28 NA TGTGCCACAGGGGCGGCTATCTATGGCTACACCTTC CATGAAIYGYTF
NA TRBJ2-2 TRBV5-1 NA TGCGCCAGCAGCTCGGAGGCGACTACGGGCGGGGAGCTGTTTTTT CASSSEATTGGELFF
TRBD1 TRBJ2-1 TRBV25-1 NA TGTGCCAGCAATGGGGACAGGCAGGGCGAGCAGTTCTTC CASNGDRQGEQFF
NA TRBJ2-6 TRBV6-2/TRBV6-3 NA TGTGCCAGCAACTCGCTTCAGGGGCGGAGGGCCAACGTCCTGACTTTC CASNSLQGRRANVLTF
NA TRBJ2-7 TRBV5-1 few TGCGCCAGCAGCTTAGCTACCACCGGGAAAACCTACGAGCAGTACTTC CASSLATTGKTYEQYF
NA TRBJ2-1 TRBV20-1 once TGCAGTGCTAGAGATCTCCTAGCGCCCCGTTACAATGAGCGGTTCTTC CSARDLLAPRYNERFF
NA TRBJ1-1 TRBV29-1 once TGCAGCGTTGCTGGACACCAGGGGCCACCCACTGAAGCTTTCTTT CSVAGHQGPPTEAFF
NA TRBJ2-1 TRBV5-1 NA TGCGCCAGCAGCTTGGGACTAGTTTCCTACAATGAGCAGTTCTTC CASSLGLVSYNEQFF
NA TRBJ2-7 TRBV10-3 few TGTGCCATCAGTGAGAGGAATCGGGTGGCTGGGAGCTCCTACGAGCAGTACTTC CAISERNRVAGSSYEQYF
TRBD1 TRBJ1-1 TRBV27 many TGTGCCAGCAGTCCCGGAGCAGGGGGCGGGGGCACTGAAGCTTTCTTT CASSPGAGGGGTEAFF
TRBD2 TRBJ2-3 TRBV20-1 few TGCAGTGCTAGAGGGACTAGCGGGAGCACAGATACGCAGTATTTT CSARGTSGSTDTQYF
NA TRBJ2-5 TRBV20-1 NA TGCAGTGCCACGGGAACGGATCTGGAGACCCAGTACTTC CSATGTDLETQYF
NA TRBJ1-2 TRBV5-6 NA TGTGCCAGCAGCTTAGGTCTTGGCTACACCTTC CASSLGLGYTF